The rows below give T cell receptor beta chains drawn from one sample of a study of neurological immune-mediated disorders. TCRdb re-called the 5' RACE reads with MiXCR, one entry per CDR3 protein. The sample has 50,000 to 60,000 distinct CDR3 sequences; over 3.5% are singletons. The sample comprised CD4+ T cells from blood. The receptors originated from a woman in her forties with multiple sclerosis. CDR3s include the opening cysteine and the closing phenylalanine or tryptophan. D genes are given only for firm matches. Size values are once, few and many counts, or a class for expanded clones, and some rows have none.

CDR3: CSARATPAGQTSGANVLTF; DNA: TGCAGTGCTAGAGCCACCCCGGCAGGACAAACCTCTGGGGCCAACGTCCTGACTTTC; D: NA; size: many; J: TRBJ2-6; V: TRBV20-1
CDR3: CASTWQASGANVLTF; DNA: TGTGCCAGCACCTGGCAAGCGTCGGGGGCCAACGTCCTGACTTTC; D: NA; size: many; J: TRBJ2-6; V: TRBV2
CDR3: CAISDSSEDRAEQYF; DNA: TGTGCCATCAGTGACTCATCGGAGGACAGGGCCGAGCAGTACTTC; D: TRBD1; size: many; J: TRBJ2-7; V: TRBV10-3
CDR3: CASSSGQAGEKLFF; DNA: TGCGCCAGCAGCTCGGGACAGGCGGGTGAAAAACTGTTTTTT; D: TRBD1; size: many; J: TRBJ1-4; V: TRBV5-1
CDR3: CASSPGEGDDTQYF; DNA: TGTGCCAGCAGCCCCGGGGAGGGTGATGATACGCAGTATTTT; D: TRBD2; size: many; J: TRBJ2-3; V: TRBV11-3
CDR3: CASSRVPGLYNSPLHF; DNA: TGCGCCAGCAGCCGAGTCCCCGGACTCTATAATTCACCCCTCCACTTT; D: NA; size: many; J: TRBJ1-6; V: TRBV4-1
CDR3: CASSKTAGGRPSEAFF; DNA: TGTGCCAGCAGCAAAACCGCGGGGGGGAGGCCGTCTGAAGCTTTCTTT; D: NA; size: many; J: TRBJ1-1; V: TRBV21-1
CDR3: CASSLLGLGTEAFF; DNA: TGTGCCAGCAGTTTATTAGGGTTGGGTACTGAAGCTTTCTTT; D: NA; size: many; J: TRBJ1-1; V: TRBV27
CDR3: CANSFGLAGSEQYF; DNA: TGCGCCAACAGCTTTGGACTAGCGGGGAGTGAGCAGTACTTC; D: TRBD2; size: NA; J: TRBJ2-7; V: TRBV5-1
CDR3: CASSSLAGRVHEQFF; DNA: TGTGCCAGCAGCTCACTAGCGGGGAGGGTTCATGAGCAGTTCTTC; D: TRBD2; size: NA; J: TRBJ2-1; V: TRBV5-6
CDR3: CSVGVGQSNNQPQHF; DNA: TGCAGCGTTGGGGTGGGACAGTCAAACAATCAGCCCCAGCATTTT; D: TRBD1; size: many; J: TRBJ1-5; V: TRBV29-1
CDR3: CASSFLSSAGGDEQYF; DNA: TGCGCCAGCAGCTTTCTAAGTTCGGCAGGGGGTGACGAGCAGTACTTC; D: TRBD1; size: many; J: TRBJ2-7; V: TRBV5-1
CDR3: CASSLVPTGRKNYEQYF; DNA: TGCGCCAGCAGCTTGGTCCCTACAGGGAGGAAGAACTACGAGCAGTACTTC; D: NA; size: many; J: TRBJ2-7; V: TRBV5-1
CDR3: CASSPGAGSYNEQFF; DNA: TGTGCCAGCAGCCCAGGGGCAGGGTCCTACAATGAGCAGTTCTTC; D: NA; size: many; J: TRBJ2-1; V: TRBV7-3
CDR3: CASSHGGPAAGTTKKETQYF; DNA: TGTGCCAGCAGCCATGGAGGACCGGCCGCCGGGACGACAAAAAAAGAGACCCAGTACTTC; D: NA; size: many; J: TRBJ2-5; V: TRBV3-1
CDR3: CASSLVGGGRGDTQYF; DNA: TGCGCCAGCAGCTTGGTAGGCGGGGGCCGGGGAGATACGCAGTATTTT; D: NA; size: many; J: TRBJ2-3; V: TRBV5-1
CDR3: CASRNYNEQFF; DNA: TGTGCCAGCAGGAACTACAATGAGCAGTTCTTC; D: NA; size: many; J: TRBJ2-1; V: TRBV12-3/TRBV12-4
CDR3: CASSPPGGPTEAFF; DNA: TGTGCCAGCAGTCCCCCGGGAGGGCCCACTGAAGCTTTCTTT; D: NA; size: many; J: TRBJ1-1; V: TRBV6-2/TRBV6-3
CDR3: CASSPGRNSMADTQYF; DNA: TGCGCCAGCAGCCCCGGACGGAACTCAATGGCAGATACGCAGTATTTT; D: NA; size: many; J: TRBJ2-3; V: TRBV5-1
CDR3: CASSAPGRYSYEQYF; DNA: TGCGCCAGCAGCGCACCGGGCCGCTACTCCTACGAGCAGTACTTC; D: NA; size: many; J: TRBJ2-7; V: TRBV5-1
CDR3: CASSYRLLRNEQFF; DNA: TGTGCCAGCAGTTACCGGCTGTTAAGAAATGAGCAGTTCTTC; D: NA; size: many; J: TRBJ2-1; V: TRBV12-3/TRBV12-4
CDR3: CSANQPGDEQFF; DNA: TGCAGTGCTAATCAGCCCGGTGATGAGCAGTTCTTC; D: NA; size: many; J: TRBJ2-1; V: TRBV20-1
CDR3: CASSLAPWTDYNEQFF; DNA: TGTGCCAGCAGCTTAGCCCCTTGGACGGATTACAATGAGCAGTTCTTC; D: NA; size: many; J: TRBJ2-1; V: TRBV7-9
CDR3: CASRSTSGGAQYF; DNA: TGTGCCAGCAGATCTACTAGCGGGGGGGCACAGTATTTT; D: TRBD2; size: many; J: TRBJ2-3; V: TRBV2
CDR3: CASSLTTILAGVDTGELFF; DNA: TGCGCCAGCAGCCTGACAACTATACTAGCGGGGGTTGACACCGGGGAGCTGTTTTTT; D: TRBD2; size: many; J: TRBJ2-2; V: TRBV5-1
CDR3: CASEVEGVEKLFF; DNA: TGTGCCAGCGAGGTTGAAGGGGTTGAAAAACTGTTTTTT; D: NA; size: many; J: TRBJ1-4; V: TRBV6-6
CDR3: CASSYPAGGVRNQPQHF; DNA: TGTGCCAGCAGTTACCCCGCGGGAGGGGTCCGCAATCAGCCCCAGCATTTT; D: NA; size: few; J: TRBJ1-5; V: TRBV6-5
CDR3: CASSVGLAAETQYF; DNA: TGTGCCAGCAGCGTAGGACTAGCGGCAGAGACCCAGTACTTC; D: TRBD2; size: many; J: TRBJ2-5; V: TRBV9
CDR3: CASSPRRFANTGELFF; DNA: TGTGCCAGCAGCCCCCGTAGGTTCGCGAACACCGGGGAGCTGTTTTTT; D: NA; size: many; J: TRBJ2-2; V: TRBV7-3
CDR3: CSVERQGKGLFF; DNA: TGCAGCGTTGAAAGGCAAGGCAAGGGGCTGTTTTTT; D: NA; size: many; J: TRBJ1-4; V: TRBV29-1
CDR3: CASSPLGYEQYF; DNA: TGCGCCAGCAGCCCGCTCGGATACGAGCAGTACTTC; D: NA; size: many; J: TRBJ2-7; V: TRBV5-1
CDR3: CASTLRTSTDTQYF; DNA: TGTGCCAGCACACTACGGACAAGCACAGATACGCAGTATTTT; D: NA; size: many; J: TRBJ2-3; V: TRBV12-3/TRBV12-4
CDR3: CSAQDGLLAKNIQYF; DNA: TGCAGTGCCCAGGACGGACTATTAGCCAAAAACATTCAGTACTTC; D: NA; size: many; J: TRBJ2-4; V: TRBV20-1
CDR3: CASSQDVVFKNIQYF; DNA: TGCGCCAGCAGCCAAGATGTGGTATTCAAAAACATTCAGTACTTC; D: NA; size: many; J: TRBJ2-4; V: TRBV4-1
CDR3: CSARGGGNTDTQYF; DNA: TGCAGTGCTAGGGGGGGTGGGAACACAGATACGCAGTATTTT; D: NA; size: many; J: TRBJ2-3; V: TRBV20-1
CDR3: CASRRSGGRTDTQYF; DNA: TGTGCCAGCCGGAGGAGCGGGGGCCGCACAGATACGCAGTATTTT; D: TRBD2; size: many; J: TRBJ2-3; V: TRBV12-3/TRBV12-4
CDR3: CASSLTGENIQYF; DNA: TGTGCCAGCAGTTTAACGGGGGAAAACATTCAGTACTTC; D: NA; size: many; J: TRBJ2-4; V: TRBV6-5